This T cell receptor (beta chain) derives from a study of cytomegalovirus exposure and HLA in healthy donors (dated by TCRdb to between 2016 and 2019). In the study overall: In an earlier analysis of about 560 of the donors, 276 Gb of sequence data and approximately 100 million unique TCR beta sequences from approximately 180 million T cells were reported. An early release covering roughly 580 HLA-typed donors comprised 300 to 350 gigabases of sequencing data and around 86 million unique TCR sequences. Of the 300 to 400 genotyped donors, over 65% fell in the genetic ancestry cluster associated with self-reported Caucasian donors. The study was designed to test whether signatures of past pathogen exposure could be identified by cataloging public T cell receptors. The study used immunosequencing to profile the T cell repertoires of under 700 subjects and linked those repertoires to cytomegalovirus serostatus. A separate validation cohort of approximately 120 different subjects was used in addition to the roughly 720-subject first cohort. The study combined high-throughput TCR immunosequencing, statistical association of individual TCRs with disease status, and machine learning to predict cytomegalovirus infection status. A later analysis re-examined previously published TCR beta repertoires from over 500 donors and added high-resolution HLA genotyping to investigate patterns of TCR occurrence. The later analysis used no new phenotypic data to find candidate immune exposures, relying instead on TCR beta sequences and their occurrence across donors. An earlier analysis of around 640 of the donors used high-throughput TCR beta sequencing to judge whether each TCR beta V gene segment behaved as functional or pseudogenic. Donor age, sex, ethnicity and CMV serostatus were collected together with the repertoire data. Genome-wide SNP genotypes for about 60% of the 666 donors were used in a later genetic analysis, which treated that subset as a discovery cohort. All discovery cohort repertoires had been generated on a single sequencing platform. HLA typing included class I and class II loci at four-digit resolution. The number of typed donors differed by locus: 629-630 for A, B, C, DRB1 and DQB1; 522 for DQA1; some 610 for DPA1; and about 450 for DPB1. Four to six DR-DQ haplotypes were handled as single units for association and clustering, since linkage in the cohort was strong. On average, 235,054 unique TCR beta nucleotide sequences were sequenced per donor among more than 350 genotyped donors of the cohort, with around 19% of those sequences being non-productive.

V loses 3 bases of germline sequence and J loses 3 bases, and the interval between the two ends is 28 bases. Inclusive of the bounding cysteine and phenylalanine, the CDR3 is 19 residues long. Just CDR3 DNA is preserved here, 57 bases in frame from base 1. CDR1 and CDR2 (SGDLS, YYNGEE) derive from the germline V gene. Library preparation used the immunoSEQ multiplex PCR assay. For the multiplex PCR, a mixture combining 60 forward primers for TCR Vbeta segments and 13 reverse primers for TCR Jbeta segments was used. Amplification of the CDR3 region of rearranged TCR beta genes was performed with a multiplex PCR assay on genomic DNA. The amplified TCR beta libraries were sequenced on the Illumina HiSeq System as 87-base-pair reads. Per the authors' processing: In a later analysis, around 80 million unique TCR beta chains were counted across the approximately 670 repertoires, and about 9.9 million of these chains were shared by at least two donors. Raw reads were error-corrected and collapsed into unique sequences with a nearest-neighbor algorithm that merged closely related sequences to remove PCR and sequencing errors. V, D and J gene segments were assigned by aligning CDR3 sequences to IMGT reference sequences. For a sequence to be retained, at least a six-nucleotide match to both a V gene segment and a J gene segment was required. Rearrangements were classified as productive when the CDR3 lacked stop codons and remained in frame with V and J, and all other rearrangements were classified as non-productive. CDR3 was defined by IMGT convention, running from the second conserved V-encoded cysteine to the conserved J-encoded phenylalanine. Sequences without an unambiguous match to a single V gene segment were excluded from the earlier analysis of a few hundred of the donors. In an earlier analysis of roughly 600 of the donors, a V segment was called functional when productive rearrangements were above 56.7%, and segregating when the standard deviation between donors exceeded 5%. A statistical classification framework was developed to diagnose cytomegalovirus status using the catalog of TCR beta chain sequences. V and J gene assignment, in a later analysis, came from comparing TCR nucleotide sequences with IMGT/GENE-DB human TR gene sequences. In a later analysis, CDR3 sequences and most-parsimonious VDJ recombination scenarios were assigned using the TCRdist pipeline. In a later analysis, each TCR beta chain was defined by its CDR3 amino acid sequence together with its V-gene family, and reads without a unique V-gene family were excluded. In a later analysis, approximately 640 highly shared, low-generation-probability nucleotide sequences were removed to address suspected cross-contamination and a sequencing artifact. For each public chain, a later analysis derived a clonal expansion index from normalized ranks of inferred template counts within each repertoire. In a later analysis, generation probabilities were computed using a VDJ recombination model fitted to out-of-frame rearrangements, and the results were checked against IGoR. Hypergeometric tests were used in a later analysis to score TCR-TCR, TCR-HLA and TCR-CMV co-occurrence, with a repertoire-size bias correction applied to the TCR pairs. A later analysis estimated false discovery rates by permuting HLA or CMV assignments 20 times. A later analysis grouped co-occurring TCRs with DBSCAN, adding TCRdist sequence similarity when clustering within HLA-allele-positive subsets. For co-occurrence clustering, repertoires with fewer than 30,000 or more than 120,000 public chains were excluded, along with 4 to 6 repertoires with anomalous nucleotide sharing. In TCRdb, the immuneACCESS table is reduced to in-frame sequences with V and J assigned. These tables do not hold every clone; where another copy was compared, an unresolved V gene accounts for under half, and the others remain unexplained. The V and J calls and clone size were taken over from that table, and D and trimming were inferred from the DNA. Counted in this sample were some 130,000 clones; about 69% of them appeared once. Roughly 3% of the sample is in the top ten clones.

Regarding this clone: Its antigen is currently not known. Nothing much larger sits one base from this clone, and base qualities are not available.

Here is what the overall study found, with its caveats: In this cohort, only TCR beta chains were sequenced, and detectable features were limited by the absence of alpha or paired-chain data. Because HLA typing was missing for some donors at each locus, association tests included only the typed subset. The study gave a list of 150 to 200 TCR beta chains associated with cytomegalovirus. Most TCR sequences were seen in very few donors, while some public TCRs were found in many individuals. A further reported finding was that TCR beta sequences accurately predicted the HLA-A and HLA-B alleles for most subjects in the first cohort. CMV serostatus was the only immune exposure information available for the cohort. A later analysis reported that several top co-occurrence clusters appeared linked to parvovirus B19, influenza, CMV and Epstein-Barr virus. The authors suggested that the approach could potentially be generalized to other disease states and immunological phenotypes. Specific HLA alleles were associated with 15,000 to 20,000 TCR beta sequences at a false discovery rate of 0.05 in a later analysis. In a later genetic analysis, a missense DCLRE1C variant was associated with V-gene and J-gene trimming of TCR beta chains, and the association was replicated in an independent cohort. Sequencing depth was assumed to be roughly uniform across donors in the presence/absence analyses, though that assumption may not hold. When HLA alleles, especially DR and DQ, strongly co-occurred, TCR associations were difficult to assign to individual alleles. Some IMGT-functional V segments, including TRBV6-2 and TRBV6-3, could not be distinguished by the 87-base-pair reads and were therefore excluded. Most CMV-associated TCR beta chains appeared to be HLA-restricted in a later analysis, and the HLA associations seemed to be driven largely by CMV exposure. Broadly in line with IMGT annotations, most TCR beta V segments showed up in productive rearrangements about 87% or about 30% of the time in an earlier analysis of around 600 of the donors. In a later analysis, TCR association rates were found to vary across HLA loci, with the most associated TCRs seen for DRB1 alleles and the fewest for HLA-C alleles. Cytomegalovirus status was reported to be diagnosed by the classifier with high specificity and sensitivity in both the original and validation cohorts. Correlated functional status among segregating V segments might reflect linkage disequilibrium, but an unknown experimental factor could not be ruled out. Compared with equally common non-associated chains, HLA-associated TCR beta chains in a later analysis were more clonally expanded and had lower generation probabilities. Compared with the roughly 700-donor mean, donors in an Asian-associated ancestry cluster had fewer N-insertions in productive TCRs, according to a later genetic analysis. A cluster of highly shared sequence variants was judged likely to be a technical artifact of the sequencing pipeline. Three of the identified cytomegalovirus-associated TCR beta chains were confirmed in vitro to be specific for cytomegalovirus antigens. The earlier analysis of some 560 of the donors excluded roughly 17 rarely observed V segments, including chromosome 9 orphons, because counts were too low.

The cohort consisted of 666 healthy bone marrow donors. At the time of sampling, every cohort member was nominally healthy, though immune exposures that went unrecorded were likely present. The donor was CMV seronegative and was included in the group of 352 seronegative cohort members. Every donor gave a peripheral blood sample, and the peripheral blood mononuclear cells from that sample were used for TCR beta sequencing. The Qiagen DNeasy Blood Extraction Kit was used to extract genomic DNA from the blood cell samples. Sequenced input: PBMCs. The rearrangement joined TRBV9 to TRBJ2-7, and perhaps TRBD1 as D gene, on 6 matching bases. The origin of this receptor is a man younger than 45 in good health and CMV-seronegative. At the DNA level, the sequence is TGTGCCAGCAGCGGGGGCCCCCGGACAGAACGGGATCGGGTCTACGAGCAGTACTTC. This is translated as CASSGGPRTERDRVYEQYF. The full variable domain, completed from the reference TRBV9 and TRBJ2-7 proteins outside the CDR3, reads DSGVTQTPKHLITATGQRVTLRCSPRSGDLSVYWYQQSLDQGLQFLIQYYNGEERAKGNILERFSAQQFPDLHSELNLSSLELGDSALYFCASSGGPRTERDRVYEQYFGPGTRLTVT.